The 6 T cell receptor beta chains below all came from one sample that was sequenced in a study of OX40 agonist ivuxolimab in advanced cancers. TCRdb's copy holds only in-frame clones and misses some; the assay was immunoSEQ multiplex PCR. The repertoire consists of approximately 49,000 clones, with roughly 84% occurring once and the leading ten covering 1.1%. The sequenced sample was CD4+ or CD8+ T cells sorted from blood, obtained in a trial of the OX40 agonist ivuxolimab. The receptors come from an adult with an advanced solid tumor such as melanoma, head and neck, liver or kidney cancer.

The table lists this clone with a count of one. The V call is TRBV7-9, the J call TRBJ2-3; D unclear. The CDR3 contains 14 residues. V was clipped by 6 bases and J by 2 bases, with 12 bases between them. Germline V gene sequence: CDR1 SEHNR, CDR2 FQNEAQ (reference sequence). CDR3 bases: TGTGCCAGCAGTTACCAGCATCCCACAGATACGCAGTATTTT. Protein sequence: CASSYQHPTDTQYF.

Worth noting for this clone: Within the sample, other DNA sequences also encode this same CDR3. The gene calls are TRBV7-6 and TRBJ2-5; the D gene is possibly TRBD1 (6 bases). V lost 1 base and J lost 4, with 10 bases in between. Germline CDR1 and CDR2: SGHVS and FNYEAQ. The CDR3 sequence is 14 residues long. CDR3 protein: CASSLVGGGETQYF. CDR3 DNA sequence: TGTGCCAGCAGCTTAGTTGGGGGCGGAGAGACCCAGTACTTC.

The rearrangement uses TRBV7-8 and TRBJ2-5; the D call may be TRBD1 or TRBD2 (7 bases each). CDR1 and CDR2 (germline): SGHVS, FQNEAQ. The CDR3 is made up of 13 amino acids. Trimming took off 5 bases at V and 5 bases at J, with 12 bases between the two ends. For the CDR3, the DNA is TGTGCCAGCAGCCGACAGGGAGGGGAGACCCAGTACTTC. Its translation is CASSRQGGETQYF.

This clone was picked up one time. The chain carries TRBV15 and TRBJ1-6; 9 bases line up with TRBD1. The CDR3 runs to 16 residues. CDR1 and CDR2 from the germline V gene are LNHNV and YYDKDF (reference sequence). V shed 0 bases, J shed 7 bases, and the junction held 4 bases outside the gene matches. CDR3 in amino acids: CATSRDTGGWNSPLHF. The CDR3 region has the DNA TGTGCCACCAGCAGAGACACAGGGGGCTGGAATTCACCCCTCCACTTT.

The chain links TRBV7-2 to TRBJ1-2; 11 bases agree with TRBD1. Unmatched junction bases numbered 8, after V lost 0 bases and J lost 8 bases. The CDR3 is made up of 16 amino acids. CDR1 and CDR2 (germline): SGHTA, FQGNSA. CDR3 region: CASSLAPGQGAWGYTF. In DNA, the CDR3 is TGTGCCAGCAGCTTAGCCCCAGGACAGGGGGCTTGGGGCTACACCTTC.

The chain links TRBV19 to TRBJ1-2; TRBD1 agrees at 8 bases. The junction had 16 bases not matched to a gene; V was cut back by 5 bases and J by 8 bases. This CDR3 spans 16 amino acids. Germline values: CDR1 LNHDA, CDR2 SQIVND (reference sequence). CDR3 DNA sequence: TGTGCCAGTAGTCGGCTAACAGGGGGGCGATCGGGAGGCTACACCTTC. This codes for CASSRLTGGRSGGYTF.